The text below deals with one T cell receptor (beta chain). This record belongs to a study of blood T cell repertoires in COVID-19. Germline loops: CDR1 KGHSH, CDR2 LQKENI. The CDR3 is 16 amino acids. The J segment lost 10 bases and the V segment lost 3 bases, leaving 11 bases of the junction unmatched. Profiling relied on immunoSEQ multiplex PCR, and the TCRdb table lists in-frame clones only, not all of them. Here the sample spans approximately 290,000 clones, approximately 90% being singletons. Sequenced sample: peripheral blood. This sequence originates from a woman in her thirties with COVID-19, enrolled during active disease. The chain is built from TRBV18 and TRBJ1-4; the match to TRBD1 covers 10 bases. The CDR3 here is CASSPLGTGESGKLFF. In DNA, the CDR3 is TGTGCCAGCTCACCCCTTGGGACAGGGGAGTCGGGAAAACTGTTTTTT.